This T cell receptor beta chain comes out of a study of Ad26.COV2.S vaccination and SARS-CoV-2 variants. Study outcomes and limitations: People who got the vaccine had more spike-specific TCR breadth than people who got placebo. Substantial breadth was reported for post-vaccination spike-specific CD8+ and CD4+ T cells. Researchers cautioned that TCR breadth and depth analyses may have underestimated total T cell responses.

Here immunoSEQ multiplex PCR was the method, and the copy in TCRdb shows in-frame clones only, minus some. The sample shows 85,000 to 120,000 clones, around 81% of them seen only once. Germline V gene lookup returns CDR1 LNHDA and CDR2 SQIVND (reference sequence). The CDR3 totals 16 residues. V was pared by 4 bases and J by 2 bases, with 10 bases of the junction left unmatched. In this sample, this clone turned up a few times. Its antigen is currently unknown. Sequences were derived from peripheral blood, sampled after recovery from COVID-19. The chain links TRBV19 to TRBJ1-2; 7 nucleotides match TRBD1. This sequence originates from a human donor who had recovered from COVID-19. In DNA form, the CDR3 reads TGTGCCAGTAGTACCCACGCCCAGGACAGGAACTATGGCTACACCTTC. It is translated as CASSTHAQDRNYGYTF.